This section outlines one T cell receptor beta chain sequence together with its context. Its antigen remains unidentified. Per-nucleotide qualities are absent, and no much larger clonotype sits a single base away. This specimen comes from a study of PD-L1 blockade in urothelial cancer (dated by TCRdb to the late 2010s). Broadly, across the study: All patients started therapy in the mid-2010s and received atezolizumab 1,200 mg intravenously every 3 weeks. TCR sequencing covered pretreatment tumor samples and matched, serially collected peripheral blood taken before and after atezolizumab treatment. Durable clinical benefit meant progression-free survival longer than 6 months, and TCR features were also tested against progression-free and overall survival. Durable clinical benefit was achieved by nine patients and was not achieved by 20 patients. Blood samples were analyzed 3 weeks after the start of treatment (second dose) and 6 weeks after the start of treatment. About 90% of the 29 patients were males with bladder-origin urothelial cancer, and about 60% of the 29 reported a prior smoking history. In the same patients, pretreatment tumors underwent whole exome sequencing and RNA sequencing in addition to TCR sequencing. Blood samples yielded a median of about 150,000 T cells and roughly 83,000 unique TCRs, with median clonality roughly 0.084. Around 29 patients had pretreatment blood TCR-seq, about 25 had at least one posttreatment blood collection, and about 25 had tumor TCR-seq. Somatic, immune and clinical correlates of response to PD-L1 blockade with atezolizumab in urothelial cancer were the focus of an exploratory multi-omic analysis. An ECOG performance status of 0 or 1 was recorded for the patients, and 0 to 3 prior chemotherapy regimens had been received by the patients. General study outcomes and caveats: Small sample size (n ≈ 28) and many exploratory analyses mean the results are intended to be hypothesis-generating. A pretreatment peripheral blood TCR clonality below the median was linked to improved progression-free and overall survival. Greater expansion of tumor-associated TCR clones in peripheral blood 3 weeks after the start of treatment was observed in patients with durable benefit (n of about 20, p = 0.022).

Its CDR3 holds 15 amino acids, cysteine through phenylalanine. Only CDR3 DNA remains: 45 bases, in frame from the first base. Germline trimming amounts to 3 bases on V and 6 bases on J, with 5 as the count of junction bases outside the gene matches. CDR1 and CDR2, per the germline V gene, are KGHSH and LQKENI. Each PCR received spiked-in synthetic TCR analog templates so that absolute template abundance could be estimated from read counts. TCRbeta CDR3 regions were amplified from genomic DNA with bias-controlled V and J gene primers using the immunoSEQ assay. Sequencing of rearranged TCRbeta segments was performed at approximately 20X coverage. The paper's data handling went like this. Clustering was used to correct sequencing errors, and CDR3s were annotated against IMGT to assign V, D and J genes. Downstream analyses used only productive TCRbeta rearrangements and left out out-of-frame or stop-codon sequences. Clonality was computed as one minus Shannon entropy normalized by the log of the number of unique productive sequences. Fisher's exact test with Benjamini-Hochberg correction, using a cutoff of adjusted p below 0.01, was how clones that differed between time points or between blood and tumor were identified. What TCRdb holds here is the immuneACCESS table cut down to in-frame rearrangements. Part of the clones is not present; checked against another copy, under half of the missing clones reflect an unresolved V gene, and the others are unexplained. That table is the source of V, J and clone size, and D and trimming were worked out from the DNA. The sample table contains 50,000 or so clones; only one count was recorded for around 88% of them. 16% of the sample is in the top ten clones.

The cohort comprised fewer than 35 patients with locally advanced or metastatic urothelial carcinoma treated at Memorial Sloan Kettering on a trial protocol. Peripheral blood mononuclear cells were collected pretreatment and during treatment, with between 1 and 8 total time points per patient. The Qiagen DNeasy Blood extraction kit was used to purify genomic DNA from total PBMCs and from tumor samples. Collected pretreatment and during treatment, PBMCs were isolated and stored as previously described. The specimen was PBMCs, collected around atezolizumab (anti-PD-L1) treatment. The sequence was collected from a man aged 55 to 70 with urothelial cancer. The rearrangement combines TRBV18 with TRBJ1-5; 10 middle bases align to TRBD1. The base sequence is TGTGCCAGCTCACCGGGGGACAGGGGAAGTCAGCCCCAGCATTTT. This encodes CASSPGDRGSQPQHF.